The T cell receptor (beta chain) under discussion was sequenced for a study of T cells expressing NK-cell markers. Study overall: Just one sequenced donor of eight was HCMV-seronegative, while seven were seropositive. Findings of the study overall: The CD3+CD56-NKG2C+ fraction of a few donors was likewise dominated by these clonotypes. Whether expanded NKG2C+ T cell clones were HCMV-specific remained unclear. In a group of 5 or 6 donors, dominant NKG2C+ clonotypes represented roughly 1.0-7.0% of CD8+ T cells.

The V gene's germline CDR1 is MNHEY and CDR2 SVGAGI. This CDR3 comprises 15 residues. To note about this clonotype: Its specificity is unknown.

TCRdb reprocessed the 5' RACE reads and keeps a single row for each CDR3 protein, giving no DNA. The sample table sets out 500,000 or so distinct CDR3 sequences. The rearrangement uses TRBV6-5 and TRBJ2-7. This clonotype was sampled from a man between 18 and 35 years old in good health. Sequencing used blood T cells: a sorted CD56 or NKG2C T cell subset, CD4+ or CD8+ T cells, or bulk PBMC T cells (not recorded which). CDR3 sequence reads: CASSYLDSDFYEQYF.